Following are 11 T cell receptor beta chains from one sample sequenced in a study of T-cell reconstitution after alpha-beta-depleted transplantation in children. Unique molecular identifiers were used in preparing the TCRbeta library. From the PCR reads, TCRdb called clonotypes with MiXCR, one entry per CDR3 protein. Among roughly 240,000 distinct CDR3 sequences listed, roughly 7.7% were seen once. Source: PBMCs, mostly from graft donor cells, taken 180 days after TCRalphabeta/CD19-depleted stem cell transplant. The receptor source for this set is a male patient younger than 18 who had a stem cell transplant for acute lymphoblastic leukemia, so the T cells may come from the graft donor.

This clonotype was counted ten times or more. The V and J genes are TRBV7-8 and TRBJ2-1; D unresolved. V was pared by 3 bases and J by 4 bases, with 19 bases between. CDR3 size: 17 residues. The germline gives CDR1 SGHVS, CDR2 FQNEAQ. This CDR3 reads CASSFSRRTNFYNEQFF. The CDR3 nucleotides are TGTGCCAGCAGCTTTTCCCGCCGGACGAACTTTTACAATGAGCAGTTCTTC.

The genes are TRBV4-3 and TRBJ1-6, with no clear D. Germline CDR1 and CDR2: LGHNA and YSLEER. Trimming cost V 0 bases and J 6 bases, with 18 bases left between them. The CDR3 runs to 18 residues. The CDR3 nucleotides are TGCGCCAGCAGCCAAGAAGTAGGGAGTTGGTCCCTTAATTCACCCCTCCACTTT. This codes for CASSQEVGSWSLNSPLHF.

This clonotype was recorded at least ten times. The chain employs TRBV10-3 and TRBJ1-6; D ambiguous. CDR3 size: 12 residues. The V end lost 2 bases, the J end lost 8 bases, and 4 bases lay between the germline ends. CDR1 is ENHRY and CDR2 is SYGVKD in the germline V gene. The CDR3 spells CAISERDSPLHF. CDR3 in DNA: TGTGCCATCAGTGAGAGGGATTCACCCCTCCACTTT.

This clonotype was recorded at least ten times. The genes are TRBV27 and TRBJ2-1; 14 bases align to TRBD2. V trimming: 7 bases; J trimming: 1 base; junction bases outside the gene matches: 6. CDR3 length: 17 amino acids. Germline V gene data show CDR1 as MNHEY and CDR2 as SMNVEV (reference sequence). This CDR3 reads CASIRTSGRSSYNEQFF. DNA for the CDR3: TGTGCCAGCATCCGGACTAGCGGGAGGAGTTCCTACAATGAGCAGTTCTTC.

This clonotype occurred many times. V and J are TRBV3-1 and TRBJ2-3; no clear D gene. Trimming removed 0 bases at V and 6 bases at J, with 10 bases between. The CDR3 is 14 residues long. Germline V gene data show CDR1 as LGHDT and CDR2 as YNNKEL (reference sequence). The CDR3 region is CASSQDAASDTQYF. The CDR3 DNA reads as TGTGCCAGCAGCCAAGATGCGGCGAGCGATACGCAGTATTTT.

The chain employs TRBV5-4 and TRBJ1-2; D is undetermined. Germline V gives CDR1 SGHNT, CDR2 YYREEE (reference sequence). The CDR3 spans 11 residues. V was clipped by 3 bases and J by 8 bases, with 8 bases between them. In DNA form, the CDR3 reads TGTGCCAGCAGCTGGCCTGGCGGCTACACCTTC. This encodes CASSWPGGYTF.

This clonotype was picked up many times. This chain uses TRBV14 with TRBJ2-3; D gene ambiguous. The ends were cut back, 0 bases at V and 2 bases at J, with 6 bases in the middle. Looked up from germline, CDR1 is SGHDN and CDR2 is FVKESK. The CDR3 totals 14 residues. CDR3 sequence reads: CASSQDLYTDTQYF. The CDR3 DNA reads as TGTGCCAGCAGCCAAGATCTCTACACAGATACGCAGTATTTT.

J is TRBJ1-1 and V is TRBV2; D is undetermined. Per germline, CDR1 SNHLY and CDR2 FYNNEI. This CDR3 comprises 14 residues. The V end lost 4 bases, the J end lost 1 base, and 10 bases lay between the germline ends. Here the CDR3 DNA reads TGTGCCAGCAGTGGCTACGGGGAGAACACTGAAGCTTTCTTT. Its protein product is CASSGYGENTEAFF.

This clonotype was counted ten times or more. V is TRBV6-1 and J is TRBJ1-4, with 9 bases fitting TRBD1. This CDR3 comprises 15 residues. Germline CDR1 is MNHNS and CDR2 is SASEGT. V lost 5 bases, J lost 2 bases, and 3 bases stayed unmatched. CDR3 sequence reads: CASSKQGATNEKLFF. As DNA, the CDR3 is TGTGCCAGCAGTAAACAGGGGGCTACTAATGAAAAACTGTTTTTT.

This clonotype was seen at least ten times. The V call is TRBV6-2 or TRBV6-3, the J call TRBJ2-7; a possible D gene is TRBD1 (5 bases). V gave up 8 bases and J gave up 5 bases, with 13 bases separating them. CDR1 and CDR2 (germline): MNHEY, SVGEGT. CDR3 length equals 12 residues. The CDR3 here is CASSRVTNEQYF. The CDR3 nucleotides read TGTGCCAGCTCCAGGGTTACGAACGAGCAGTACTTC.

There are many counts of this clonotype. This chain uses TRBV27 with TRBJ1-5; perhaps TRBD1 as D (5 bases). The germline V gene has CDR1 MNHEY and CDR2 SMNVEV (reference sequence). This CDR3 is 11 amino acids long. As DNA, the CDR3 is TGTCGACAGCGTCTCAATCAGCCCCAGCATTTT. Translation: CRQRLNQPQHF.